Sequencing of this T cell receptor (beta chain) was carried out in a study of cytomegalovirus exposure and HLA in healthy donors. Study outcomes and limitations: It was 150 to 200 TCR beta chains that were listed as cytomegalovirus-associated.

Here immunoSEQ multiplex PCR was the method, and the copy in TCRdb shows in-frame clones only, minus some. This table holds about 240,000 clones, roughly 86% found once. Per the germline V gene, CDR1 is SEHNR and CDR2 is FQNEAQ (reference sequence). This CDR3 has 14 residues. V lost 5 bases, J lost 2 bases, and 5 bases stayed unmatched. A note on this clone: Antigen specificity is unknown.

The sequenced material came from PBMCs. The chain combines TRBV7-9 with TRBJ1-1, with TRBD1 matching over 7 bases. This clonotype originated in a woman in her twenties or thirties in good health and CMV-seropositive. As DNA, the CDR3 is TGTGCCAGCAGCATCAGACAGGGTAACACTGAAGCTTTCTTT. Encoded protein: CASSIRQGNTEAFF. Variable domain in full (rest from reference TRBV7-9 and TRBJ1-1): DTGVSQNPRHKITKRGQNVTFRCDPISEHNRLYWYRQTLGQGPEFLTYFQNEAQLEKSRLLSDRFSAERPKGSFSTLEIQRTEQGDSAMYLCASSIRQGNTEAFFGQGTRLTVV.